This TCR beta chain was identified in a study of blood T cell repertoires in COVID-19. Study background: Samples taken during acute and convalescent COVID-19 were collected in the United States, Italy and Spain. PBMCs, B-cell-depleted T cells, or T cells provided the cDNA or gDNA that made up the material.

Between the trimmed V and J ends, which lost 1 base and 5 bases, there was a span of 17 bases. This CDR3 has 16 amino acids. The germline V gene has CDR1 SGHTA and CDR2 FQGNSA. Per the original methods: How many nucleated cells were present was estimated from reference gene primer amplification. The repertoire was sequenced with immunoSEQ multiplex PCR; TCRdb's copy has only in-frame clones and lacks some. V and J calls and clone size are as listed in that table; D and trimming were resolved from the DNA. The sample lists about 100,000 clones, 90% to 95% seen once, with approximately 5.6% in the top ten.

The V call is TRBV7-2, the J call TRBJ2-5; D is possibly TRBD2 (5 bases). This TCR derives from a human donor in a cohort sampled during active COVID-19. The sequencing sample was made of peripheral blood. DNA of the CDR3: TGTGCCAGCAGCTTAGGGGCTAGCTTGGGTCGGGAGACCCAGTACTTC. Its translation is CASSLGASLGRETQYF.